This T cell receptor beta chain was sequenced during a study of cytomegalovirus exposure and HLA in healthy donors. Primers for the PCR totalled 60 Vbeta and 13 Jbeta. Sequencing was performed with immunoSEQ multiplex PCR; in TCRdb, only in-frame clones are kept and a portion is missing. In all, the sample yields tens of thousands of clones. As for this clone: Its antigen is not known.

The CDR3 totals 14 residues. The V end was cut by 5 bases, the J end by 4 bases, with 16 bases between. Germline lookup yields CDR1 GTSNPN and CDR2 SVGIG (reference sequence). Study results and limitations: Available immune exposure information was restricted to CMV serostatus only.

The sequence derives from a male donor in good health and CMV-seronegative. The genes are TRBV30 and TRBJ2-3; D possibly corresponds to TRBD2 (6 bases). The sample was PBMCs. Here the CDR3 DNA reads TGTGCCTGGTCTAGGGGCGGGAAGGCAGATACGCAGTATTTT. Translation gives CAWSRGGKADTQYF. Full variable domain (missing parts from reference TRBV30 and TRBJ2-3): SQTIHQWPATLVQPVGSPLSLECTVEGTSNPNLYWYRQAAGRGLQLLFYSVGIGQISSEVPQNLSASRPQDRQFILSSKKLLLSDSGFYLCAWSRGGKADTQYFGPGTRLTVL.